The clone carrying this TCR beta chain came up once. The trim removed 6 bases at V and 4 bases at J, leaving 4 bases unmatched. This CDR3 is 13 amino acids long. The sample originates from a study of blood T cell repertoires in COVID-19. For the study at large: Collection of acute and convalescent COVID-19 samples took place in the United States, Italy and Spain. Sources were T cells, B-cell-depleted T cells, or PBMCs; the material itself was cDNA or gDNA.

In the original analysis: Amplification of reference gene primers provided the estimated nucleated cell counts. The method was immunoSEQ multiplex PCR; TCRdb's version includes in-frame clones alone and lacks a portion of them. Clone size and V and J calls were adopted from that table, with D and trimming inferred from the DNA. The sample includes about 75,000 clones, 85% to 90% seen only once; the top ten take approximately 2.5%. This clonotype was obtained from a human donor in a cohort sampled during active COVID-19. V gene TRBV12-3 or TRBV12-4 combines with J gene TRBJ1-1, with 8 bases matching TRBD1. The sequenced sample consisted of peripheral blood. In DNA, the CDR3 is TGTGCCAGCAGACGACAGGGGAGCACTGAAGCTTTCTTT. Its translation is CASRRQGSTEAFF.